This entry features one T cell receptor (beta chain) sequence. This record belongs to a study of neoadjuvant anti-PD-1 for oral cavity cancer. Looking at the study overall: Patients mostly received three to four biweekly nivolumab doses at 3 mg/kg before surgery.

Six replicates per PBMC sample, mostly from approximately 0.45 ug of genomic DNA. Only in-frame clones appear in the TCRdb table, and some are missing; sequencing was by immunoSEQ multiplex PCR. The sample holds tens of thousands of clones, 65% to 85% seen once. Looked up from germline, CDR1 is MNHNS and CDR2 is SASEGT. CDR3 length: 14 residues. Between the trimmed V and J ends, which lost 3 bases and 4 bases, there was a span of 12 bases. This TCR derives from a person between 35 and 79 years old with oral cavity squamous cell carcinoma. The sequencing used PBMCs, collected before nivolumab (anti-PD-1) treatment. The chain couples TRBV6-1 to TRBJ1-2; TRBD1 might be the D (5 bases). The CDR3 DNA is TGTGCCAGCAGTGAGCCCAGGGACGGCTATGGCTACACCTTC. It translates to CASSEPRDGYGYTF.